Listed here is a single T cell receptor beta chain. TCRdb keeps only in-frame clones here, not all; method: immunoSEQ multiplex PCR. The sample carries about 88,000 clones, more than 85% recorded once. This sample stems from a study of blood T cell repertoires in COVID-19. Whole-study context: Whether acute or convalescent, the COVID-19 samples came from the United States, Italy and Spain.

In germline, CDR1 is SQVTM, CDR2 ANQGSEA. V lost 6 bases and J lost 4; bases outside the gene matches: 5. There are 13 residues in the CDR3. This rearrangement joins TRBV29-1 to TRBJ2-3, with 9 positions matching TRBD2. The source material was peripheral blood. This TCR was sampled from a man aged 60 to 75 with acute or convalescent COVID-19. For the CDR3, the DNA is TGCAGCGTCCTGACTAGCGGCGCAGATACGCAGTATTTT. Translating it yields CSVLTSGADTQYF.